This TCR beta chain derives from a study of technical replicates of blood from a handful of donors. J lost 3 bases, V lost 3 bases, and 2 bases had no gene match. Germline V CDR1 and CDR2: SQVTM, ANQGSEA. The CDR3 covers 13 residues. Repertoires were generated with immunoSEQ multiplex PCR, while TCRdb's copy carries only in-frame clones and drops some. The table shows 80,000 to 90,000 clones, with approximately 94% occurring only once. This sequence originates from a human donor in good health. The source material was T cells isolated from PBMCs. The chain uses TRBV29-1 and TRBJ2-7; the match to TRBD1 covers 10 bases. For the CDR3, the DNA is TGCAGCGTTGAGGGGACAGGGGACTACGAGCAGTACTTC. It translates to CSVEGTGDYEQYF.